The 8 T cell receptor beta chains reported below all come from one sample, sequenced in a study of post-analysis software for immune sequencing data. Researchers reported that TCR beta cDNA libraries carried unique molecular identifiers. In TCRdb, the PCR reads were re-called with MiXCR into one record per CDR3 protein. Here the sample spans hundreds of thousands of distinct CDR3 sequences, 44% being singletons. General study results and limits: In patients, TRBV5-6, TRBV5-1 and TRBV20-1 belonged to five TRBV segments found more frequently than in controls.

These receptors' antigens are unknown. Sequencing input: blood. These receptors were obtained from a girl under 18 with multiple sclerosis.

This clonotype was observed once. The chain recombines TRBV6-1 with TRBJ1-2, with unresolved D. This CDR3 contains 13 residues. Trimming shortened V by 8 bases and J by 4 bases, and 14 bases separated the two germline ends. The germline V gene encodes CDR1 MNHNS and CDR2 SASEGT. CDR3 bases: TGTGCCAGCGGATCGGTTTACCCCTATGGCTACACCTTC. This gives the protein CASGSVYPYGYTF.

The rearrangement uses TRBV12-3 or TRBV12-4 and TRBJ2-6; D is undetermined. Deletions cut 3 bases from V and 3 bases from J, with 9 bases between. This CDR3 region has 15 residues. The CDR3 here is CASSFSRVGANVLTF. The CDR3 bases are TGTGCCAGCAGTTTCAGCCGGGTTGGGGCCAACGTCCTGACTTTC.

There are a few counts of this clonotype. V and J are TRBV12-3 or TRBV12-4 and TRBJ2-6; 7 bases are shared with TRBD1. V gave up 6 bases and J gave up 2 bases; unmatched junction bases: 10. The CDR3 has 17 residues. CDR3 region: CASRRLFTGAGANVLTF. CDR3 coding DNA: TGTGCCAGCAGGCGTCTCTTCACAGGGGCTGGGGCCAACGTCCTGACTTTC.

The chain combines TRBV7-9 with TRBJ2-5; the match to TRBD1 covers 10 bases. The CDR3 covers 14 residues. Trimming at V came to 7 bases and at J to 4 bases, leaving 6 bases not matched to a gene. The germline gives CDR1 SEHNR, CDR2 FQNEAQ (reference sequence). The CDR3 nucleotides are TGTGCCAGCACCGGGGACAGGGGTCGAGAGACCCAGTACTTC. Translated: CASTGDRGRETQYF. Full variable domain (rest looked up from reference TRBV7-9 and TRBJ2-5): DTGVSQNPRHKITKRGQNVTFRCDPISEHNRLYWYRQTLGQGPEFLTYFQNEAQLEKSRLLSDRFSAERPKGSFSTLEIQRTEQGDSAMYLCASTGDRGRETQYFGPGTRLLVL.

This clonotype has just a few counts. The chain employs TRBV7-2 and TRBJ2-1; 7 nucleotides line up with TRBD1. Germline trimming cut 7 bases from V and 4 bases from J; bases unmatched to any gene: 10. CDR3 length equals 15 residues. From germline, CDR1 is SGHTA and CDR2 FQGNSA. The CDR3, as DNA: TGTGCCAGCAATCCAGGGGGTTTAAATTACAATGAGCAGTTCTTC. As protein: CASNPGGLNYNEQFF.

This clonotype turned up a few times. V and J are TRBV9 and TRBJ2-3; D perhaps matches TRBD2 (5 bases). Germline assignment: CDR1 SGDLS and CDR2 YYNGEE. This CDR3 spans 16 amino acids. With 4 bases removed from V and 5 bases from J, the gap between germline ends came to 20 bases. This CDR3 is CASSLPGSGPGDTQYF. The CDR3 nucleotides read TGTGCCAGCAGCCTTCCGGGATCCGGGCCCGGAGATACGCAGTATTTT.

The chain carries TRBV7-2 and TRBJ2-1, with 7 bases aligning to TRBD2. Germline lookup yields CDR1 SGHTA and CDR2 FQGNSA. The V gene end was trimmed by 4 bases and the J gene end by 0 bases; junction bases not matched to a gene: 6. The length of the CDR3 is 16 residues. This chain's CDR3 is CASSSQGGSSYNEQFF. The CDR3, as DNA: TGTGCCAGCAGCTCCCAGGGCGGGAGCTCCTACAATGAGCAGTTCTTC.

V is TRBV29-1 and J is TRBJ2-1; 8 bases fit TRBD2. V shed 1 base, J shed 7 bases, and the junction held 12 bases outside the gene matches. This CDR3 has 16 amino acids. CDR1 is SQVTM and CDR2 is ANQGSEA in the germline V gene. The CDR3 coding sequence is TGCAGCGTTGAAGGGGGAGGGCCGGGACTAGGGAATGAGCAGTTCTTC. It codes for CSVEGGGPGLGNEQFF.